The entry that follows covers one TCR beta chain sequence. Its target is unknown. A junction boundary mismatches the germline segment, possibly from a read error. A multiplex PCR was run with 60 Vbeta primers and 13 Jbeta primers. The protocol was immunoSEQ multiplex PCR, while the TCRdb copy is restricted to in-frame clones and leaves out a portion. The sample lists some 150,000 clones, approximately 73% seen once, with around an eighth in the top ten. CDR3 length: 15 amino acids. The V gene's germline CDR1 is SSHAT and CDR2 FNYEAQ (reference sequence). This record comes from a study of cytomegalovirus exposure and HLA in healthy donors. Overall study findings and caveats: The investigators catalogued some 150 TCR beta chains as cytomegalovirus-associated.

The sequenced sample consisted of PBMCs. The V gene is TRBV7-7, the J gene TRBJ2-2; possibly TRBD1 for D (5 bases). The receptor was isolated from a human donor in good health. The CDR3 region is CASSLMQGNTGELFF. The DNA for the CDR3 is TGTGCTAGCAGCTTAATGCAGGGGAACACCGGGGAGCTGTTTTTT.